This T cell receptor (beta chain) was captured by sequencing in a study of OX40 agonist ivuxolimab in advanced cancers. V was clipped by 3 bases and J by 4 bases, with 9 bases between them. Germline CDR1 reads GTSNPN; CDR2 reads SVGIG (reference sequence). The CDR3 has 12 residues. This table comes from immunoSEQ multiplex PCR, and its TCRdb copy is limited to in-frame clones, with some not included. The table lists 34,000 or so clones, roughly 76% of them singletons. A remark on this clone: Its antigen is as yet unknown.

Study results and caveats: The specificity for antigen of the expanded peripheral T cells was not determined. On average, CD8+ T cells showed a greater number of expanded clones than CD4+.

Blood draws occurred at baseline, cycle 4 day 1, and cycle 7 day 1. The material was CD4+ or CD8+ T cells sorted from blood, obtained in a trial of the OX40 agonist ivuxolimab. The V gene is TRBV30, the J gene TRBJ1-1; D call uncertain. The receptor's source is an adult with an advanced solid tumor such as melanoma, head and neck, liver or kidney cancer. The CDR3: CAWRQFGTEAFF. The CDR3 bases are TGTGCCTGGAGACAGTTCGGCACTGAAGCTTTCTTT. Using reference TRBV30 and TRBJ1-1 for the parts outside the CDR3, the full variable domain is SQTIHQWPATLVQPVGSPLSLECTVEGTSNPNLYWYRQAAGRGLQLLFYSVGIGQISSEVPQNLSASRPQDRQFILSSKKLLLSDSGFYLCAWRQFGTEAFFGQGTRLTVV.